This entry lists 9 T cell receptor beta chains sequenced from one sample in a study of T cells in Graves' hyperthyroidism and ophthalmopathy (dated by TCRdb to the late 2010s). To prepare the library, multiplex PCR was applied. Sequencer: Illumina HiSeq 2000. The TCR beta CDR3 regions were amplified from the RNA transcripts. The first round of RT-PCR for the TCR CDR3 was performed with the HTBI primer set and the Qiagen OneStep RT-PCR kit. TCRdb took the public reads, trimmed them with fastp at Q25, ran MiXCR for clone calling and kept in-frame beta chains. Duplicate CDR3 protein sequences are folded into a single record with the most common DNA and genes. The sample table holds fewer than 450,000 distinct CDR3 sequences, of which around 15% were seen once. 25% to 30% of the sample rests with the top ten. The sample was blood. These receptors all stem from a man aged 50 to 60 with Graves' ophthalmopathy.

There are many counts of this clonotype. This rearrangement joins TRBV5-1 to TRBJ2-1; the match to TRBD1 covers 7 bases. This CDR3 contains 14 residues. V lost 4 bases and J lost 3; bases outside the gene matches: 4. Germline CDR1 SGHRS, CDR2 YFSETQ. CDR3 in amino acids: CASSTGQLYNEQFF. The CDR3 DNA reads TGCGCCAGCAGCACGGGACAGCTCTACAATGAGCAGTTCTTC. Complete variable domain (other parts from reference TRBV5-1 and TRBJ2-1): KAGVTQTPRYLIKTRGQQVTLSCSPISGHRSVSWYQQTPGQGLQFLFEYFSETQRNKGNFPGRFSGRQFSNSRSEMNVSTLELGDSALYLCASSTGQLYNEQFFGPGTRLTVL.

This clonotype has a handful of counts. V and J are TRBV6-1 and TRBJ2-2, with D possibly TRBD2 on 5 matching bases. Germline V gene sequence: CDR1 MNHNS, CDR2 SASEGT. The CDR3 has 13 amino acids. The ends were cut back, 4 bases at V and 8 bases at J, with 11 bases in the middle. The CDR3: CASSATGVGELFF. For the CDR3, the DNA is TGTGCCAGCAGTGCGACCGGGGTTGGGGAGCTGTTTTTT.

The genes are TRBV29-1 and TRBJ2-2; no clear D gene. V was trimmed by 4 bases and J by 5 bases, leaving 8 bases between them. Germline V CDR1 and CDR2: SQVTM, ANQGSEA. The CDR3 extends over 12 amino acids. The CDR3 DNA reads TGCAGCGTTGTTGGCGTGACCGGGGAGCTGTTTTTT. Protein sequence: CSVVGVTGELFF.

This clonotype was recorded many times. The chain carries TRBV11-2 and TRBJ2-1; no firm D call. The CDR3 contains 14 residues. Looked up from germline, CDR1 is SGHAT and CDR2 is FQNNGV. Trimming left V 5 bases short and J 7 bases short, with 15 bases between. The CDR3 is CASSITTAVNEQFF. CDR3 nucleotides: TGTGCCAGCAGCATAACCACAGCCGTTAATGAGCAGTTCTTC.

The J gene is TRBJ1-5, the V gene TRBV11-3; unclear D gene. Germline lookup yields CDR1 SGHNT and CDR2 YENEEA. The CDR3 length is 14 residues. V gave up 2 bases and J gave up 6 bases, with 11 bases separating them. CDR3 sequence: CASSLLRGFQPQHF. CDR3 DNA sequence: TGTGCCAGCAGCTTATTGCGGGGTTTTCAGCCCCAGCATTTT.

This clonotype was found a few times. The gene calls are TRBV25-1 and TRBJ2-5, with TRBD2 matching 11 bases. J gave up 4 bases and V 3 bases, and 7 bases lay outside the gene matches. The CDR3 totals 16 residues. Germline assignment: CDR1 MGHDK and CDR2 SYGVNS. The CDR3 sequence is CASSDVAGGVRETQYF. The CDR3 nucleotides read TGTGCCAGCAGTGACGTAGCGGGAGGGGTCCGAGAGACCCAGTACTTC.

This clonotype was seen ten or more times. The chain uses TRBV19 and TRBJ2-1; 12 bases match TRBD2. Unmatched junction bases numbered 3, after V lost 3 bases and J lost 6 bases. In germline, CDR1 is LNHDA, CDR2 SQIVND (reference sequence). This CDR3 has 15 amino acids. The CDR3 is CASSMTSGRINEQFF. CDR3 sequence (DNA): TGTGCCAGTAGTATGACTAGCGGGAGAATCAATGAGCAGTTCTTC.

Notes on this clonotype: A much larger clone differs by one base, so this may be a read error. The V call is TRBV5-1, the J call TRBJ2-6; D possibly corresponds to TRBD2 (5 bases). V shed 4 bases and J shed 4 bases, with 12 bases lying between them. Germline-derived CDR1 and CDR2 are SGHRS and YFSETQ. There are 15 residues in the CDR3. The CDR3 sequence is CASSVRASGANVLTF. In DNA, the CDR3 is TGCGCCAGCAGCGTGAGGGCGTCCGGGGCCAACGTCCTGACTTTC.

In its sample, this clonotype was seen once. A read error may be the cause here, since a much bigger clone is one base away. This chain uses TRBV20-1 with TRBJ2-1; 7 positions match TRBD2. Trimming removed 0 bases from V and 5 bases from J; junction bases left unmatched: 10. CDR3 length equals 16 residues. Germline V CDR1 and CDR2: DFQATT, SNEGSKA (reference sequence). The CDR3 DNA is TGCAGTGCTAGAGATCTCGGGCCTAGCGGAGACAATGAGCAGTTCTTC. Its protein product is CSARDLGPSGDNEQFF.